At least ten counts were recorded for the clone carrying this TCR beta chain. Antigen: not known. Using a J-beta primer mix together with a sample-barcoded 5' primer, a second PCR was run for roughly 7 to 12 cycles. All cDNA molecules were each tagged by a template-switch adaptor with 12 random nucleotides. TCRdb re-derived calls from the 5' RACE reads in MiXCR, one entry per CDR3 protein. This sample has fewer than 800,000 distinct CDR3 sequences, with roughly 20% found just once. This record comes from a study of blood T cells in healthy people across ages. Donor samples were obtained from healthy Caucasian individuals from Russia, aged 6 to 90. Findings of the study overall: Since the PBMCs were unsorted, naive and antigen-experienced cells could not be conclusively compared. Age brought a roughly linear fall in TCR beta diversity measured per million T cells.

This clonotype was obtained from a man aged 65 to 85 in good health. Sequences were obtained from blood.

Here the CDR3 DNA reads TGTGCCAGCAGCCTCAAAGTTCGGGATGAGCAGTTCTTC. This encodes CASSLKVRDEQFF. V is TRBV4-2 and J is TRBJ2-1, with D uncertain. The germline V gene encodes CDR1 LGHNA and CDR2 YNFKEQ. This CDR3 contains 13 residues. The V end was cut by 4 bases, the J end by 8 bases, with 12 bases between.